This TCR beta chain was sequenced during a study of blood T cell repertoires in COVID-19. Germline V gene data show CDR1 as KGHSH and CDR2 as LQKENI. Deletions cut 3 bases from V and 7 bases from J, with 16 bases between. The CDR3 extends over 15 amino acids. The protocol was immunoSEQ multiplex PCR, while the TCRdb copy is restricted to in-frame clones and leaves out a portion. The sample shows over 90,000 clones, 75% to 95% of them seen only once. The genes are TRBV18 and TRBJ1-5; tentative D call: TRBD1 (6 bases). Sample: peripheral blood. The TCR originated in a man in his fifties or sixties with acute or convalescent COVID-19. The CDR3: CASSPLAGVHQPQHF. In DNA form, the CDR3 reads TGTGCCAGCTCACCCTTAGCAGGGGTTCACCAGCCCCAGCATTTT.